A single sample gave rise to the 20 T cell receptor beta chains below, sequenced in a study of response to subunit inactivated influenza vaccine. Using its own MiXCR run on the RT-PCR reads, TCRdb lists one record per CDR3 protein. Here the sample spans about 650,000 distinct CDR3 sequences, around 15% being singletons. Sequenced material: PBMCs from blood, taken 14 to 15 days before vaccination. These receptor sequences come from a man aged 45-65 years who received an inactivated influenza vaccine.

This clonotype was seen more than once but under ten times. The V call is TRBV12-3 or TRBV12-4, the J call TRBJ2-5; D unclear. V gave up 5 bases and J gave up 5 bases, with 12 bases separating them. This CDR3 is 13 amino acids long. The CDR3 region has the DNA TGTGCCAGCAGTGCCCTTTTGAGCGAGACCCAGTACTTC. Residues: CASSALLSETQYF.

The sample holds a few counts of this clonotype. The chain joins TRBV7-9 to TRBJ2-1; perhaps TRBD2 as D (6 bases). V lost 4 bases and J lost 16, with 17 bases in between. Germline assignment: CDR1 SEHNR and CDR2 FQNEAQ (reference sequence). CDR3 length: 12 residues. CDR3 DNA: TGTGCCAGCAGCTCGGATCCGGGACTCCTATTCTTC. Translated: CASSSDPGLLFF.

This clonotype appeared a few times. The rearrangement links TRBV5-1 to TRBJ2-2, with 10 positions matching TRBD2. The CDR3 is 17 amino acids. The trim removed 3 bases at V and 1 base at J, leaving 6 bases unmatched. Germline loops: CDR1 SGHRS, CDR2 YFSETQ. The CDR3 is CASSSTGTSENTGELFF. Written as DNA, the CDR3 is TGCGCCAGCAGCTCGACCGGGACTAGCGAGAACACCGGGGAGCTGTTTTTT.

A few counts support this clonotype. The chain joins TRBV6-2 or TRBV6-3 to TRBJ2-1; D might be TRBD2 (5 bases). The V and J ends lost 0 bases and 15 bases respectively, with 18 bases between them. This CDR3 contains 14 residues. The germline V gene has CDR1 MNHEY and CDR2 SVGEGT. DNA for the CDR3: TGTGCCAGCAGTTACTCGAGGGTTGCCACCGATCCGTTCTTC. Protein product: CASSYSRVATDPFF.

The chain employs TRBV7-3 and TRBJ2-3, with 8 nucleotides matching TRBD2. The CDR3 is 15 amino acids. CDR1 and CDR2 from the germline V gene are SGHTA and FQGTGA. V dropped 5 bases and J dropped 0; count of bases not matched to a gene: 4. This CDR3 is CASSPRLASTDTQYF. Written as DNA, the CDR3 is TGTGCCAGCAGCCCTCGACTAGCGAGCACAGATACGCAGTATTTT.

This clonotype was detected only a few times. This chain connects TRBV28 to TRBJ1-2; tentatively, D is TRBD1 (6 bases). Per germline, CDR1 MDHEN and CDR2 SYDVKM. V lost 5 bases and J lost 6, with 19 bases in between. The CDR3 has 15 residues. CDR3 DNA sequence: TGTGCCAGCAGTCCTAATCTAGGACAGACGGATGGCTACACCTTC. Translating gives CASSPNLGQTDGYTF.

This clonotype was seen a handful of times. This chain joins TRBV7-6 and TRBJ2-5; TRBD1 matches 12 bases. Germline-derived CDR1 and CDR2 are SGHVS and FNYEAQ. V lost 2 bases, J lost 5 bases, and 3 bases stayed unmatched. This CDR3 comprises 15 residues. CDR3 loop: CASSLRDRGLETQYF. DNA for the CDR3: TGTGCCAGCAGCTTAAGGGACAGGGGGCTCGAGACCCAGTACTTC.

This clonotype was observed a single time. CDR3 nucleotide sequence: TGTGCCAGCAGCGAGGGGGTCCATGGGCCGAACACCGGGGAGCTGTTTTTT. This codes for CASSEGVHGPNTGELFF. The chain has TRBV9 and TRBJ2-2, with TRBD1 as a possible D gene (6 bases). Trimming pared 3 bases from V and 0 bases from J, leaving 15 bases between. Looked up from germline, CDR1 is SGDLS and CDR2 is YYNGEE. The CDR3 contains 17 residues.

This clonotype was seen a few times. This rearrangement joins TRBV11-2 to TRBJ1-6; 8 positions match TRBD1. Trimming took 5 bases from V and 2 from J; bases not matched to a gene: 8. The length of the CDR3 is 17 residues. Germline values: CDR1 SGHAT, CDR2 FQNNGV. The CDR3 here is CASSPIKDRAYNSPLHF. As DNA, the CDR3 is TGTGCCAGCAGCCCGATTAAGGACAGGGCCTATAATTCACCCCTCCACTTT.

This clonotype was counted a few times. The CDR3 nucleotides read TGCAGCGTTGGGGTCGGAGCTAACTATGGCTACACCTTC. It encodes CSVGVGANYGYTF. J is TRBJ1-2 and V is TRBV29-1; no clear D gene. V gave up 4 bases and J gave up 0 bases, with 9 bases separating them. There are 13 residues in the CDR3. Germline V gives CDR1 SQVTM, CDR2 ANQGSEA.

V and J are TRBV24-1 and TRBJ2-2, with a possible D match to TRBD2 (6 bases). V dropped 3 bases and J dropped 7 bases, with 17 bases sitting between them. Germline CDR1 is KGHDR and CDR2 is SFDVKD. The CDR3 spans 16 residues. The CDR3 region has the DNA TGTGCCACCAGTGATCCCCAGACTAGTACGTACGGGGAGCTGTTTTTT. Translated: CATSDPQTSTYGELFF.

This clonotype was observed a handful of times. The chain recombines TRBV7-9 with TRBJ2-1; 8 bases are a match to TRBD1. CDR3 length equals 14 residues. The germline gives CDR1 SEHNR, CDR2 FQNEAQ (reference sequence). J gave up 7 bases and V 6 bases, and 8 bases lay outside the gene matches. The CDR3 DNA is TGTGCCAGCAGGAATGACAGGGGACGTAATGAGCAGTTCTTC. Translation gives CASRNDRGRNEQFF. Looking up the rest from reference TRBV7-9 and TRBJ2-1 gives the full variable domain: DTGVSQNPRHKITKRGQNVTFRCDPISEHNRLYWYRQTLGQGPEFLTYFQNEAQLEKSRLLSDRFSAERPKGSFSTLEIQRTEQGDSAMYLCASRNDRGRNEQFFGPGTRLTVL.

This chain uses TRBV20-1 with TRBJ1-5; D might be TRBD1 (5 bases). There are 14 residues in the CDR3. V dropped 6 bases and J dropped 11 bases, with 23 bases sitting between them. Germline V gives CDR1 DFQATT, CDR2 SNEGSKA (reference sequence). CDR3 in DNA: TGCAGTGCAAGACTCGGGACGGCCGGTGAGGCCCAGCATTTT. Translating it yields CSARLGTAGEAQHF.

The sample holds a few counts of this clonotype. The chain links TRBV15 to TRBJ1-5; D gene uncertain. Germline values: CDR1 LNHNV, CDR2 YYDKDF (reference sequence). V dropped 1 base and J dropped 2 bases, with 24 bases sitting between them. The CDR3 spans 20 residues. The DNA of the CDR3 is TGTGCCACCAGCAGAGGGTCCCTCGGTTTGTTCGTGTCGGGCAATCAGCCCCAGCATTTT. Translating gives CATSRGSLGLFVSGNQPQHF.

This clonotype has ten or more counts. J is TRBJ2-3 and V is TRBV9; D call uncertain. The CDR3 extends over 12 amino acids. Germline CDR1 reads SGDLS; CDR2 reads YYNGEE. V was pared by 0 bases and J by 7 bases, with 6 bases between. The CDR3 is CASSVDGYTQYF. The CDR3 DNA is TGTGCCAGCAGCGTAGATGGGTATACGCAGTATTTT.

The chain has TRBV14 and TRBJ2-1; possible D gene TRBD2, 7 bases. This CDR3 spans 15 amino acids. CDR1 and CDR2 (germline): SGHDN, FVKESK. The V end lost 4 bases, the J end lost 4 bases, and 14 bases lay between the germline ends. The CDR3 DNA is TGTGCCAGCAGCCGACTAGGGGGGGTTTACAATGAGCAGTTCTTC. This translates into CASSRLGGVYNEQFF.

Only a few counts were recorded for this clonotype. CDR3 in amino acids: CASSLGKGNQPQHF. The CDR3 DNA follows: TGTGCCAGCAGCTTGGGGAAGGGCAATCAGCCCCAGCATTTT. This chain connects TRBV7-8 to TRBJ1-5; D is undetermined. CDR1 is SGHVS and CDR2 is FQNEAQ in the germline V gene. The CDR3 is 14 amino acids. The V and J ends lost 3 bases and 2 bases respectively, with 8 bases between them.

This clonotype was observed a few times. This sequence joins TRBV27 and TRBJ2-7; tentative D call: TRBD1 (6 bases). Trimming removed 6 bases at V and 2 bases at J, with 14 bases between. Germline V CDR1 and CDR2: MNHEY, SMNVEV (reference sequence). CDR3 length: 14 residues. The CDR3 loop is CASRMTGPPYEQYF. In DNA, the CDR3 is TGTGCCAGCAGGATGACAGGACCACCCTACGAGCAGTACTTC.

This clonotype turned up a few times. The rearrangement uses TRBV5-4 and TRBJ2-1; 7 bases match TRBD1. Germline CDR1 is SGHNT and CDR2 is YYREEE (reference sequence). CDR3 length: 17 residues. J lost 7 bases, V lost 4 bases, and 17 bases had no gene match. The CDR3 region has the DNA TGTGCCAGCAGCCTACGACAGGGCGGTCCCGTTTTAAATGAGCAGTTCTTC. It is translated as CASSLRQGGPVLNEQFF. The full variable domain, in which reference TRBV5-4 and TRBJ2-1 provide the parts outside the CDR3, is ETGVTQSPTHLIKTRGQQVTLRCSSQSGHNTVSWYQQALGQGPQFIFQYYREEENGRGNFPPRFSGLQFPNYSSELNVNALELDDSALYLCASSLRQGGPVLNEQFFGPGTRLTVL.

The genes are TRBV29-1 and TRBJ2-7; 8 positions agree with TRBD1. Germline V CDR1 and CDR2: SQVTM, ANQGSEA. The CDR3 runs 15 residues. V lost 6 bases, J lost 0 bases, and 10 bases stayed unmatched. The CDR3 protein is CSVGFNRGFSYEQYF. The CDR3 DNA reads as TGCAGCGTGGGTTTTAACAGGGGGTTCTCCTACGAGCAGTACTTC.